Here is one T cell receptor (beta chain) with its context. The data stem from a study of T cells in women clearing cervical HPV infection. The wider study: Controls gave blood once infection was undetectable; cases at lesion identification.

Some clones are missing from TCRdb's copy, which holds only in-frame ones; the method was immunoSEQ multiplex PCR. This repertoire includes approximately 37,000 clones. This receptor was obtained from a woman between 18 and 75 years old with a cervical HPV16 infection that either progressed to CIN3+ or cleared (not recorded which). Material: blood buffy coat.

The CDR3: CASQGLAGALNDYTF. CDR3 bases read: TGTGCCAGCCAGGGACTAGCGGGAGCCCTCAACGAC. The V call is TRBV2, the J call TRBJ1-2; a weak D match, TRBD1 (5 bases). The read ends 3 residues before the CDR3 terminus; that terminus is restored from the germline J gene. Germline CDR1 reads SNHLY; CDR2 reads FYNNEI. The CDR3 is made up of 15 amino acids.